These 24 T cell receptor beta chains came from one sample sequenced in a study of preoperative IRX-2 immunotherapy in early breast cancer. The data were produced by immunoSEQ multiplex PCR, yet TCRdb's version contains in-frame clones alone and is incomplete. The sample lists tens of thousands of clones, about 83% occurring once. The treatment here: preoperative locoregional IRX-2 cytokine immunotherapy. Sequencing used lymph node tissue, obtained before IRX-2 immunotherapy. The source of these receptors is a human donor with breast cancer.

This chain links TRBV11-3 with TRBJ1-2, with TRBD1 matching over 7 bases. CDR3 length: 17 residues. CDR1 and CDR2 (germline): SGHNT, YENEEA. V was pared by 3 bases and J by 7 bases, with 17 bases of the junction left unmatched. CDR3 DNA sequence: TGTGCCAGCAGCTTGTCCTGGGTAGGGGGCGCAGAAAGTGGCTACACCTTC. Protein product: CASSLSWVGGAESGYTF.

The table lists this clone with a count of one. The gene calls are TRBV12-5 and TRBJ1-1; TRBD1 matches 7 bases. Germline CDR1 and CDR2: LGHNT and FRNRAP. The CDR3 has 13 residues. CDR3 nucleotide sequence: TGTGCCAGTACAGGGGAACTCGACACTGAAGCTTTCTTT. Amino acids: CASTGELDTEAFF.

The chain has TRBV22-1 and TRBJ2-7; TRBD2 reflects the table's D call only, with no check against the DNA. TRBV22-1 counts as a pseudogene. This CDR3 is 13 amino acids long. CDR3 in DNA: TGTGCCAGCAGTTCGCTAGACCCCTACGAGCAGTACTTC. Protein: CASSSLDPYEQYF.

The chain employs TRBV19 and TRBJ2-2; D may be TRBD1 (5 bases). This CDR3 contains 14 residues. CDR1 LNHDA and CDR2 SQIVND come from the germline V gene (reference sequence). Trimming pared 4 bases from V and 1 base from J, leaving 7 bases between. The CDR3 region is CASSRQGNTGELFF. CDR3 in DNA: TGTGCCAGTAGTAGGCAGGGGAACACCGGGGAGCTGTTTTTT.

The gene calls are TRBV28 and TRBJ1-2; tentative D call: TRBD1 (6 bases). Per the germline V gene, CDR1 is MDHEN and CDR2 is SYDVKM. The V gene lost 5 bases and the J gene lost 4 bases, with 14 bases spanning the gap. This CDR3 has 14 residues. The CDR3 sequence: CASSTGLFFYGYTF. CDR3 nucleotides: TGTGCCAGCAGTACAGGGCTGTTCTTCTATGGCTACACCTTC.

The J gene is TRBJ2-7, the V gene TRBV6-1; either TRBD1 or TRBD2 may supply D (6 bases each). The CDR3 runs 15 residues. The V end lost 0 bases, the J end lost 4 bases, and 13 bases lay between the germline ends. The germline gives CDR1 MNHNS, CDR2 SASEGT. The CDR3 loop is CASSEALGGLYEQYF. Here the CDR3 DNA reads TGTGCCAGCAGTGAAGCGTTAGGGGGGCTATACGAGCAGTACTTC.

The rearrangement uses TRBV6-8 and TRBJ2-2; D may match TRBD1 or TRBD2 (5 bases each). The CDR3 contains 19 residues. Germline CDR1 and CDR2: MNHGY and SAAAGT. V lost 2 bases, J lost 0 bases, and 19 bases lay in between. The CDR3: CASSYPPLGMGPNTGELFF. For the CDR3, the DNA is TGTGCCAGCAGTTACCCCCCCTTGGGTATGGGACCGAACACCGGGGAGCTGTTTTTT.

In this sample, this clone turned up once. The chain couples TRBV15 to TRBJ1-1; 9 bases are a match to TRBD1. This CDR3 region has 14 residues. Germline CDR1 LNHNV, CDR2 YYDKDF (reference sequence). V shed 0 bases and J 8 bases; nucleotides not matched to a gene: 4. The CDR3 DNA sequence: TGTGCCACCAGCAGAGAGAACAGGGGGCGAGAAGCTTTCTTT. It encodes CATSRENRGREAFF.

This clone has only a few counts. The CDR3 sequence is CASSQEFGSTGHYEQYF. CDR3 bases: TGCGCCAGCAGCCAAGAGTTCGGTAGTACAGGACATTACGAGCAGTACTTC. This chain links TRBV23-1 with TRBJ2-7; the D gene is possibly TRBD1 (5 bases). TRBV23-1 is marked as an open reading frame, function uncertain. Trimming removed 6 bases from V and 4 bases from J, with 25 bases in between. CDR3 length equals 17 residues.

The chain carries TRBV6-8 and TRBJ1-2, with D possibly matching TRBD1 (5 bases). The V gene lost 3 bases and the J gene lost 0 bases, with 11 bases spanning the gap. This CDR3 spans 15 amino acids. The V gene's germline CDR1 is MNHGY and CDR2 SAAAGT. The CDR3 spells CASSYRDGTNYGYTF. The CDR3 DNA reads as TGTGCCAGCAGTTATCGGGACGGTACTAACTATGGCTACACCTTC.

The chain has TRBV1 and TRBJ2-4; the table's TRBD1 call for D was not verified on the DNA. TRBV1 is termed a pseudogene. The CDR3 runs 16 residues. The CDR3, as DNA: TGCGCCAGCAGCCAAACCGACAGCCTAGCCAAAAACATTCAGTACTTC. Translation gives CASSQTDSLAKNIQYF.

The chain recombines TRBV15 with TRBJ2-3; D is possibly TRBD2 (5 bases). CDR3 length equals 15 residues. Trimming stripped 0 bases from V and 6 bases from J, with 13 bases between. In germline, CDR1 is LNHNV, CDR2 YYDKDF (reference sequence). The CDR3 reads CATSRDRSLADTQYF. The CDR3 bases are TGTGCCACCAGCAGAGACAGGTCGTTAGCGGATACGCAGTATTTT.

In this sample, this clone is medium-sized. The chain uses TRBV6-8 and TRBJ1-5; TRBD1 aligns across 8 bases. Germline V lookup: CDR1 MNHGY, CDR2 SAAAGT. The CDR3 loop spans 14 amino acids. The V gene end was trimmed by 5 bases and the J gene end by 5 bases; junction bases not matched to a gene: 5. CDR3 DNA: TGTGCCAGCAGTGGGAGACAGGGGTATCAGCCCCAGCATTTT. Its translation: CASSGRQGYQPQHF.

The chain uses TRBV18 and TRBJ2-7, with D unresolved. The V and J ends lost 5 bases and 5 bases respectively, with 10 bases between them. Germline V gene data show CDR1 as KGHSH and CDR2 as LQKENI. This CDR3 is built from 12 residues. CDR3 in DNA: TGTGCCAGCTCATCTTACACTGACGAGCAGTACTTC. Its translation is CASSSYTDEQYF.

This rearrangement joins TRBV28 to TRBJ2-6; D possibly matches TRBD1 or TRBD2 (5 bases each). The germline V gene has CDR1 MDHEN and CDR2 SYDVKM. The CDR3 covers 17 residues. The V and J ends lost 2 bases and 0 bases respectively, with 11 bases between them. CDR3 amino acids: CASSLQLGGSGANVLTF. The DNA for the CDR3 is TGTGCCAGCAGTTTACAACTTGGGGGCTCTGGGGCCAACGTCCTGACTTTC.

This chain connects TRBV11-3 to TRBJ2-5, with TRBD2 identical over 8 bases. The CDR3 length is 14 residues. With V trimmed by 6 bases and J by 2 bases, 5 bases remained unmatched. Germline CDR1 SGHNT, CDR2 YENEEA. CDR3 coding DNA: TGTGCCAGCAGTCTGGGCGGGGGGCAAGAGACCCAGTACTTC. Protein sequence: CASSLGGGQETQYF.

The CDR3 nucleotides read TGTGCCTCCAAGGTATTAGAAGAAGTGAATTTTCCCCTCCACTTT. Protein sequence: CASKVLEEVNFPLHF. The chain carries TRBV6-8 and TRBJ1-6; D gene unclear. V was trimmed by 11 bases and J by 13 bases, leaving 27 bases between them. The germline gives CDR1 MNHGY, CDR2 SAAAGT. This CDR3 contains 15 residues.

The chain combines TRBV15 with TRBJ2-3, with 7 bases identical to TRBD2. Trimming took 0 bases from V and 2 from J; bases not matched to a gene: 5. The CDR3 length is 16 residues. Germline CDR1 and CDR2: LNHNV and YYDKDF (reference sequence). This chain's CDR3 is CATSRETSASTDTQYF. CDR3 nucleotides: TGTGCCACCAGCAGAGAAACTAGCGCCTCCACAGATACGCAGTATTTT.

The chain joins TRBV14 to TRBJ2-7; the D gene is possibly TRBD2 (5 bases). Trimming cost V 8 bases and J 0 bases, with 14 bases left between them. Germline V CDR1 and CDR2: SGHDN, FVKESK. The CDR3 covers 14 residues. The CDR3 DNA reads TGTGCCAGCGCCCGGTCTCGGGGCTCCTACGAGCAGTACTTC. Protein product: CASARSRGSYEQYF.

V gene TRBV5-1 combines with J gene TRBJ1-1; a possible D gene is TRBD1 (5 bases). Trimming shortened V by 0 bases and J by 2 bases, and 8 bases separated the two germline ends. CDR1 is SGHRS and CDR2 is YFSETQ in the germline V gene. The CDR3 is made up of 14 amino acids. The CDR3 DNA follows: TGCGCCAGCAGCTTGGAGGGGCCCAACACTGAAGCTTTCTTT. Its protein is CASSLEGPNTEAFF.

The chain couples TRBV11-3 to TRBJ2-5, with D possibly matching TRBD2 (6 bases). The V end was cut by 3 bases, the J end by 1 base, with 15 bases between. From germline, CDR1 is SGHNT and CDR2 YENEEA. This CDR3 is built from 16 residues. The CDR3, as DNA: TGTGCCAGCAGCTTGTCACTAACGGGGGTCCAAGAGACCCAGTACTTC. Translating it yields CASSLSLTGVQETQYF.

The chain recombines TRBV7-4 with TRBJ1-4, with 9 bases aligning to TRBD1. This CDR3 contains 16 residues. The V and J ends lost 5 bases and 15 bases, in that order; junction bases with no gene match: 19. The germline V gene has CDR1 SGHVT and CDR2 SQSDAQ. The CDR3 is CASSPRGGTGPSRVFF. The CDR3 nucleotides read TGTGCCAGCAGCCCAAGGGGTGGGACAGGGCCTTCAAGGGTGTTTTTT.

J is TRBJ1-5 and V is TRBV28, with TRBD1 matching 8 bases. Germline V gives CDR1 MDHEN, CDR2 SYDVKM. V lost 3 bases, J lost 2 bases, and 9 bases stayed unmatched. The CDR3 is 17 amino acids. CDR3 in DNA: TGTGCCAGCAGTTTTCAGATGACAGGGGTTGGCAATCAGCCCCAGCATTTT. Its translation: CASSFQMTGVGNQPQHF.

This chain links TRBV10-2 with TRBJ1-2, with D perhaps TRBD1 (6 bases). With 3 bases removed from V and 6 bases from J, the gap between germline ends came to 11 bases. This CDR3 has 13 residues. Germline V lookup: CDR1 WSHSY, CDR2 SAAADI. CDR3 sequence (DNA): TGCGCCAGCAGTGAACAGGGAACGAATGGCTACACCTTC. Translating it yields CASSEQGTNGYTF.